Below, 6 T cell receptor beta chains from the same sample are listed, as sequenced in a study of patients and donors after allogeneic stem cell transplantation. TCRdb independently ran MiXCR on the RT-PCR reads; one entry per CDR3 protein. In the table there are 150,000 to 250,000 distinct CDR3 sequences, more than 35% of which are singletons. The sequenced sample was blood, either unsorted or a sorted T cell fraction (not recorded which). The receptors originated from a human donor who was either an allogeneic HSCT recipient or a stem cell or donor lymphocyte infusion donor (not recorded which). It is not recorded whose cells these are; they may come from a transplant donor.

In this sample, this clonotype turned up a few times. The chain is built from TRBV15 and TRBJ1-4; D not resolved. V lost 0 bases and J lost 6, with 8 bases in between. The CDR3 spans 14 residues. The germline V gene has CDR1 LNHNV and CDR2 YYDKDF (reference sequence). In DNA form, the CDR3 reads TGTGCCACCAGCAGAGAAGGGCTTTATGAAAAACTGTTTTTT. Translation gives CATSREGLYEKLFF.

The chain has TRBV18 and TRBJ2-7; weak D call: TRBD1 (5 bases). CDR3 length: 18 amino acids. Germline CDR1 reads KGHSH; CDR2 reads LQKENI. Deletions cut 1 base from V and 2 bases from J, with 21 bases between. Here the CDR3 reads CASSPLSGFLSGAYEQYF. In DNA, the CDR3 is TGTGCCAGCTCACCACTTTCAGGGTTCCTCTCTGGAGCCTACGAGCAGTACTTC. Based on the CDR3 plus reference TRBV18 and TRBJ2-7, the full variable domain is NAGVMQNPRHLVRRRGQEARLRCSPMKGHSHVYWYRQLPEEGLKFMVYLQKENIIDESGMPKERFSAEFPKEGPSILRIQQVVRGDSAAYFCASSPLSGFLSGAYEQYFGPGTRLTVT.

The V and J genes are TRBV7-2 and TRBJ2-1; 10 positions agree with TRBD2. The germline gives CDR1 SGHTA, CDR2 FQGNSA. This CDR3 spans 14 amino acids. J gave up 5 bases and V 3 bases, and 1 base lay outside the gene matches. As DNA, the CDR3 is TGTGCCAGCAGCTTTAGCGGGAGGAACAATGAGCAGTTCTTC. It is translated as CASSFSGRNNEQFF.

The chain links TRBV11-2 to TRBJ2-4, with D hard to call. Germline V gene lookup returns CDR1 SGHAT and CDR2 FQNNGV. The CDR3 sequence is 11 residues long. V lost 5 bases, J lost 5 bases, and 4 bases lay in between. CDR3 coding DNA: TGTGCCAGCAGCGCCCAAAACATTCAGTACTTC. Translation gives CASSAQNIQYF.

The chain has TRBV7-8 and TRBJ2-3, with TRBD2 matching 10 bases. Germline CDR1 and CDR2: SGHVS and FQNEAQ. The CDR3 sequence is 15 residues long. V gave up 5 bases and J gave up 4 bases; unmatched junction bases: 6. The CDR3 DNA reads TGTGCCAGCAGCCGTGTAGCGGGAGGAGCAGATACGCAGTATTTT. This gives the protein CASSRVAGGADTQYF.

There are a few counts of this clonotype. The chain employs TRBV5-1 and TRBJ1-1; D perhaps matches TRBD1 (6 bases). Germline V gives CDR1 SGHRS, CDR2 YFSETQ. The CDR3 has 16 residues. V was cut by 0 bases and J by 2 bases, with 14 bases left in between. The CDR3 DNA is TGCGCCAGCAGCTTGGCCCACGGACAGAATAACACTGAAGCTTTCTTT. This sequence encodes CASSLAHGQNNTEAFF.